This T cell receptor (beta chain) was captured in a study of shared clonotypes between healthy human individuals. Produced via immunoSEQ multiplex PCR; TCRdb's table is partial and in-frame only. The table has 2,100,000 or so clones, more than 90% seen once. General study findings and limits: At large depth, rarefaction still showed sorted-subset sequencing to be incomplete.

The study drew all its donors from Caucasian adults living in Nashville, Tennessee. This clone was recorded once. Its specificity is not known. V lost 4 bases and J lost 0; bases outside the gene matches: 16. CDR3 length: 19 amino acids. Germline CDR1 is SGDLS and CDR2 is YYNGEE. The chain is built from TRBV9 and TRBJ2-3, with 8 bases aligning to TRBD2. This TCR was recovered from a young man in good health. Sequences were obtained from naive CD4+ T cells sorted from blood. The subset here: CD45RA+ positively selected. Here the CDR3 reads CASSPRPLLAEGSTDTQYF. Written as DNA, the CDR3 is TGTGCCAGCAGCCCGCGGCCCTTACTAGCGGAGGGAAGCACAGATACGCAGTATTTT. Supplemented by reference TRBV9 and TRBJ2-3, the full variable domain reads DSGVTQTPKHLITATGQRVTLRCSPRSGDLSVYWYQQSLDQGLQFLIQYYNGEERAKGNILERFSAQQFPDLHSELNLSSLELGDSALYFCASSPRPLLAEGSTDTQYFGPGTRLTVL.